The clone carrying this T cell receptor beta chain turned up a few times. The antigen is undetermined. Sequencing libraries made from TCR beta cDNA carried unique molecular identifiers. There were roughly 0.95 to 10 million T cells, and 450,000 to 550,000 cDNA molecules came from them. TCRdb independently ran MiXCR on the PCR reads; one entry per CDR3 protein. The sample comprises 430,000 or so distinct CDR3 sequences, 30% to 40% of which are singletons, and under 9% rests with the top ten. This record belongs to a study of post-analysis software for immune sequencing data. For the study at large: Recorded subtypes: relapsing-remitting, secondary progressive, progressive-relapsing; some patients unannotated. General observations from the study: The normalized Chao1 diversity of multiple sclerosis patients was significantly lower than that of controls. By F measure, samples from a shared preparation batch strongly co-clustered. Relative to controls, patients had 4 or 5 TRBV segments at higher frequency, with TRBV5-6, TRBV5-1 and TRBV20-1 among these.

Trimming stripped 3 bases from V and 0 bases from J, with 12 bases between. The CDR3 runs to 14 residues. Germline V CDR1 and CDR2: DFQATT, SNEGSKA (reference sequence). The clonotype originates from a girl aged 2 to 10 with multiple sclerosis. The sample was blood. This chain joins TRBV20-1 and TRBJ2-7; D ambiguous. The DNA for the CDR3 is TGCAGTGCTAGCCTACAAATGATCTCCTACGAGCAGTACTTC. Translated: CSASLQMISYEQYF.